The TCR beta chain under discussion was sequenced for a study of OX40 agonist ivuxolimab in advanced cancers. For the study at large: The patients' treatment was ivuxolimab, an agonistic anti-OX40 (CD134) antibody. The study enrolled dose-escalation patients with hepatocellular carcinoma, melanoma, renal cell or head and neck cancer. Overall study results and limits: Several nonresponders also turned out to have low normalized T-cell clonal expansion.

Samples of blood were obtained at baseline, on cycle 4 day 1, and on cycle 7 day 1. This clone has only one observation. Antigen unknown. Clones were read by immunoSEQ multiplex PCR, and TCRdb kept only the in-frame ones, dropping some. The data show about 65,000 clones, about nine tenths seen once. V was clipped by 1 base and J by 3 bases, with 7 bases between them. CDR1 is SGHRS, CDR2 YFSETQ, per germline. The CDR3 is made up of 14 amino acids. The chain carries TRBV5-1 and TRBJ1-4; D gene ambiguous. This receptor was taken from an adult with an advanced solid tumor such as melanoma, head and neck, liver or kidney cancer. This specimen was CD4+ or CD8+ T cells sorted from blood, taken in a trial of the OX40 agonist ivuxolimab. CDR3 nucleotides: TGCGCCAGCAGCTTGCCCAGTCCTAATGAAAAACTGTTTTTT. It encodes CASSLPSPNEKLFF.